This TCR beta chain originates from a study of cytomegalovirus exposure and HLA in healthy donors. Study overall: The roughly 120 validation repertoires used the same platform as the roughly 670 first-cohort repertoires (as reported by a later analysis).

TCRdb's table, derived via immunoSEQ multiplex PCR, lists solely in-frame clones and lacks some. In the table there are about 250,000 clones, roughly 87% of which are singletons. As regards this clone: Its antigen is still unknown.

Germline assignment: CDR1 MNHNS and CDR2 SASEGT. Trimming left V 4 bases short and J 6 bases short, with 10 bases between. The CDR3 covers 13 residues. Study conclusions and caveats: For most TCR sequences rarity was the rule, although some public TCRs occurred in many donors.

This receptor was identified in a man between 18 and 29 years old in good health and CMV-seropositive. The chain recombines TRBV6-1 with TRBJ2-1; D not resolved. Sequenced sample: PBMCs. This CDR3 is CASSVLRANEQFF. The CDR3 DNA reads as TGTGCCAGCAGTGTTCTACGGGCCAATGAGCAGTTCTTC.